At least ten counts were recorded for the clone carrying this T cell receptor (beta chain). Its target is not known. This may arise from a read error, as a much more abundant clone is one base away. Preparation of the TCRbeta library involved a method that used unique molecular identifiers. TCRdb re-derived calls from the PCR reads in MiXCR, one entry per CDR3 protein. The sample holds around 300,000 distinct CDR3 sequences, roughly a tenth seen once. The record originates from a study of T-cell reconstitution after alpha-beta-depleted transplantation in children. Looked up from germline, CDR1 is SGHVS and CDR2 is FNYEAQ. This CDR3 is 15 amino acids long. The ends were cut back, 7 bases at V and 1 base at J, with 16 bases in the middle. Whole-study findings and limits: Surviving recipient T cells and intrathymic progenitors accounted for some patients' high TCRbeta diversity at day 60. The origin of alpha-beta T cells about two months after transplant was reportedly several hundred expanded graft clones.

The chain recombines TRBV7-6 with TRBJ2-5, with D maybe TRBD1 (5 bases). This receptor was identified in a boy younger than two with acute myeloid leukemia, due to receive a stem cell transplant. The source was PBMCs, collected before TCRalphabeta/CD19-depleted stem cell transplant. CDR3 region: CASTKYLRAQETQYF. In DNA, the CDR3 is TGTGCCAGCACCAAGTACCTCAGGGCCCAAGAGACCCAGTACTTC.